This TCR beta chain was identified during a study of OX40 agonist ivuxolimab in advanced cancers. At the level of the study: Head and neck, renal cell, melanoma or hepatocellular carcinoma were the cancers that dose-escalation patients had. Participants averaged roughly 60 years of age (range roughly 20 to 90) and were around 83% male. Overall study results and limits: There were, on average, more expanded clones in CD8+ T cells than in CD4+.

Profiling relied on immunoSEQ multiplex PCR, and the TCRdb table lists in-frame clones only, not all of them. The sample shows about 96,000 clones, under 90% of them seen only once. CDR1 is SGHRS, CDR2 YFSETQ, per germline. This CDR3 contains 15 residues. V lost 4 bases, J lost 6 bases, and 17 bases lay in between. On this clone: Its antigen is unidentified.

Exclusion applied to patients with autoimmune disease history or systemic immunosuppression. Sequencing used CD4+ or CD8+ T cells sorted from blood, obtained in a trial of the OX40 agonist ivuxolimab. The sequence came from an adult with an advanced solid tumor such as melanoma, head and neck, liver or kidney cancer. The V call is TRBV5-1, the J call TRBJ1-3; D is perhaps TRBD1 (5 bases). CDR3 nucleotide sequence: TGCGCCAGCAGCGGAGGGACCTCGCACGAAAACACCATATATTTT. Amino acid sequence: CASSGGTSHENTIYF.